This T cell receptor beta chain emerged from a study of CDR3 diversity in severe acne. About this clonotype itself: A much larger clone differs by one base, so this may be a read error. Without the conserved terminal phenylalanine or tryptophan, this CDR3 likely stems from a read error.

TCRdb independently ran MiXCR on the PCR reads; one entry per CDR3 protein. The repertoire holds fewer than 100,000 distinct CDR3 sequences, with 45% to 55% as singletons. Trimming stripped 5 bases from V and 2 bases from J, with 16 bases between. CDR1 is MNHNY, CDR2 SVGAGI, per germline (reference sequence). The CDR3 is 16 residues long. The J gene is TRBJ1-5, the V gene TRBV6-6, with D perhaps TRBD1 (5 bases). The sequence was collected from a male donor in good health, without acne. Sequencing was performed on blood. The CDR3 spells CASSLSGKEGNQPQHL. The CDR3 region has the DNA TGTGCCAGCAGTCTGTCAGGGAAAGAGGGCAATCAGCCCCAGCATCTT.